A single T cell receptor (beta chain) is shown here with its context. Its specificity is unknown. Blood draws occurred at baseline, cycle 4 day 1, and cycle 7 day 1. The data are from a study of OX40 agonist ivuxolimab in advanced cancers. On the study more broadly: It was ivuxolimab, an agonistic anti-OX40 (CD134) antibody, that patients were treated with. Melanoma, hepatocellular carcinoma, head and neck or renal cell cancer occurred in dose-escalation patients.

Study-level findings and limits: On average, CD8+ T cells had more expanded clones than CD4+.

Generated by immunoSEQ multiplex PCR, the TCRdb table keeps only in-frame clones and is missing some. The table records some 33,000 clones, about 90% of them present only once. Looked up from germline, CDR1 is MNHEY and CDR2 is SVGAGI. Trimming removed 6 bases from V and 5 bases from J, with 10 bases in between. The CDR3 extends over 13 amino acids. The starting material was CD4+ or CD8+ T cells sorted from blood, obtained in a trial of the OX40 agonist ivuxolimab. The rearrangement uses TRBV6-5 and TRBJ2-2, with D possibly being TRBD2 (5 bases). This TCR derives from an adult with an advanced solid tumor such as melanoma, head and neck, liver or kidney cancer. CDR3 residues: CASSYGMTGELFF. CDR3 in DNA: TGTGCCAGCAGCTACGGGATGACCGGGGAGCTGTTTTTT.